The rows below give T cell receptor beta chains drawn from one sample of a study of beta chain features in type 1 diabetes. Assay: immunoSEQ multiplex PCR; the TCRdb copy retains only in-frame clones and omits some. This sample yields about 180,000 clones, of which approximately 7.9% are seen a single time; under 0.6% belongs to the top ten. Sequenced input: central memory CD4+ T cells from blood. Receptor source: a man aged 18-30 years with type 1 diabetes. The CDR3 runs from the conserved cysteine through the conserved F or W. A D gene is named only where the DNA matches it firmly. A clone size is listed for some rows: how often the clone was seen (once, few, many), or a class if it is expanded.

v_call	clone_size	d_call	j_call	cdr3_aa	cdr3_nt
TRBV11-2	.	.	TRBJ2-7	CASSPSAFRDEQYF	TGTGCCAGCAGCCCTAGCGCCTTCCGGGACGAGCAGTACTTC
TRBV7-2	.	.	TRBJ1-1	CASSPPGTEAFF	TGTGCCAGCAGCCCGCCGGGAACTGAAGCTTTCTTT
TRBV30	few	TRBD1	TRBJ1-5	CAWAGTGDQPQHF	TGTGCCTGGGCTGGGACAGGCGATCAGCCCCAGCATTTT
TRBV6-5	.	TRBD2	TRBJ2-1	CASKTSGRLSNEQFF	TGTGCCAGCAAGACTAGCGGGAGGCTTTCTAATGAGCAGTTCTTC
TRBV10-3	few	TRBD2	TRBJ2-1	CAIRGLAGGPGEQFF	TGTGCCATCAGGGGACTAGCGGGAGGGCCCGGTGAGCAGTTCTTC
TRBV14	.	TRBD1	TRBJ2-1	CASSLLGAGGSYNEQFF	TGTGCCAGCAGCCTCCTTGGGGCAGGGGGCTCCTACAATGAGCAGTTCTTC
TRBV6-1	.	TRBD1	TRBJ2-7	CASSERPGQGIRAVF	TGTGCCAGCAGTGAACGGCCGGGACAGGGGATACGAGCTGTGTTC
TRBV29-1	.	TRBD1	TRBJ1-1	CSVGGQGAWTEAFF	TGCAGCGTTGGGGGACAGGGGGCTTGGACTGAAGCTTTCTTT
TRBV5-1	.	.	TRBJ1-2	CASRNSLGYGYTF	TGCGCCAGCAGGAACAGTCTTGGCTATGGCTACACCTTC
TRBV18	.	.	TRBJ2-7	CASSADSHEQYF	TGTGCCAGCTCAGCCGACAGCCACGAGCAGTACTTC
TRBV7-6	few	TRBD2	TRBJ2-1	CASSLVYRGRSSYNEQFF	TGTGCCAGCAGCTTAGTATATCGCGGGAGGAGCTCCTACAATGAGCAGTTCTTC
TRBV13	.	.	TRBJ2-7	CASSLGGASYEQYF	TGTGCCAGCAGCTTGGGGGGGGCTAGTTACGAGCAGTACTTC
TRBV27	.	TRBD1	TRBJ2-7	CASSPTTGVVAEQYF	TGTGCCAGCAGTCCCACTACAGGGGTAGTTGCCGAGCAGTACTTC
TRBV6-5	.	.	TRBJ1-1	CASSYSGNEAFF	TGTGCCAGCAGTTACTCCGGGAATGAAGCTTTCTTT
TRBV25-1	.	.	TRBJ1-4	CASSEGGTNEKLFF	TGTGCCAGCAGTGAGGGGGGAACTAATGAAAAACTGTTTTTT
TRBV14	few	.	TRBJ2-2	CASSQRVEAGELFF	TGTGCCAGCAGCCAGCGGGTTGAGGCCGGGGAGCTGTTTTTT
TRBV7-2	.	TRBD2	TRBJ2-3	CASSQAGSTDTQYF	TGTGCCAGCAGCCAAGCGGGGAGCACAGATACGCAGTATTTT
TRBV29-1	few	.	TRBJ1-5	CSVAQGRNQPQHF	TGCAGCGTCGCACAGGGTCGCAATCAGCCCCAGCATTTT
TRBV2	few	.	TRBJ2-7	CASSEVPTNAVQYF	TGTGCCAGCAGTGAAGTTCCTACGAACGCGGTGCAGTACTTC
TRBV18	.	.	TRBJ2-1	CASSPQASYNEQFF	TGTGCCAGCTCACCACAGGCTAGCTACAATGAGCAGTTCTTC
TRBV18	.	.	TRBJ1-1	CASSRSTEAFF	TGTGCCAGCTCACGTAGCACTGAAGCTTTCTTT
TRBV2	few	.	TRBJ1-2	CASTGVRGGYTF	TGTGCCAGCACGGGAGTTCGCGGGGGCTACACCTTC
TRBV25-1	.	.	TRBJ2-5	CASSDALNQETQYF	TGTGCCAGCAGTGACGCACTGAACCAAGAGACCCAGTACTTC
TRBV7-8	few	.	TRBJ2-3	CASTLIAGTSTDTQYF	TGTGCCAGCACCTTGATTGCGGGGACTAGCACAGATACGCAGTATTTT
TRBV4-1	.	TRBD1	TRBJ2-6	CASSRTGGAGANVLTF	TGCGCCAGCAGTCGAACAGGGGGCGCTGGGGCCAACGTCCTGACTTTC
TRBV19	.	.	TRBJ2-5	CASSIDLEETQYF	TGTGCCAGTAGTATAGATCTAGAAGAGACCCAGTACTTC
TRBV7-2	.	.	TRBJ1-4	CASSLSGINEKLFF	TGTGCCAGCAGCTTATCAGGGATTAATGAAAAACTGTTTTTT
TRBV9	.	.	TRBJ2-7	CASSGLSSYEQYF	TGTGCCAGCAGCGGGTTGAGCTCCTACGAGCAGTACTTC
TRBV5-1	.	TRBD2	TRBJ2-1	CASSLVMSGGNEQFF	TGCGCCAGCAGCTTGGTTATGTCGGGGGGCAATGAGCAGTTCTTC
TRBV30	.	TRBD2	TRBJ2-7	CAWSKGLAAAYEQYF	TGTGCCTGGAGTAAGGGACTAGCGGCGGCCTACGAGCAGTACTTC
TRBV30	.	.	TRBJ1-2	CAWNPLRREFPPEGYTF	TGTGCCTGGAACCCTTTGAGGAGGGAGTTCCCGCCTGAGGGCTACACCTTC